This TCR beta chain stems from a study of shared clonotypes between healthy human individuals. Note on this clone: Its cognate antigen is unknown. This sample includes further DNA sequences coding for the same CDR3.

Germline CDR1 is SGDLS and CDR2 is YYNGEE. V shed 3 bases and J shed 8 bases, with 6 bases lying between them. This CDR3 has 11 amino acids. Study results and limitations: Non-shared clonotypes were found to have lower generation probabilities than the clonotypes that were shared by all four of the sorted-subset donors.

Terminally differentiated effector memory CD45RA+ cells were excluded by CCR7 positive selection of CD45RO-negative cells. Libraries were prepared by immunoSEQ multiplex PCR; TCRdb keeps only in-frame clonotypes and omits some of them. The sample holds millions of clones, over 85% seen once. This clonotype was obtained from a young man in good health. This rearrangement joins TRBV9 to TRBJ2-1; no firm D call. What was sequenced was naive CD8+ T cells sorted from blood. This CDR3 is CASSAGHEQFF. The CDR3 DNA reads as TGTGCCAGCAGCGCCGGTCATGAGCAGTTCTTC.